This entry concerns a single T cell receptor (beta chain). The antigen remains undetermined. This entry comes from a study of T cell responses to AZD1222 COVID-19 vaccine. General study findings and limits: White British donors predominated, females outnumbered males, and clonal diversity was possibly underestimated. Vaccine-related CD4 TCRs covered spike, predominating at 160-218 and 743-854. Spike-specific TCR depth and breadth grew after two AZD1222 doses.

Assay: immunoSEQ multiplex PCR; the TCRdb copy retains only in-frame clones and omits some. The table includes about 150,000 clones, approximately 91% detected once. V gave up 4 bases and J gave up 3 bases, with 8 bases separating them. The CDR3 extends over 13 amino acids. The TCR comes from an adult who received the AZD1222 COVID-19 vaccine. The sample was peripheral blood, taken 28 days after the second AZD1222 dose. This rearrangement joins TRBV12-3 or TRBV12-4 to TRBJ2-3; tentative D call: TRBD2 (5 bases). The CDR3 bases are TGTGCCAGCAGTTGGACTGTAACAGATACGCAGTATTTT. As protein: CASSWTVTDTQYF.